This T cell receptor beta chain was identified during a study of blood T cells in healthy people across ages (dated by TCRdb to about 2015). About the study as a whole: In model experiments, roughly one uniquely barcoded TCR beta cDNA molecule per two T cells was captured by template switching. To track age-related changes in TCR beta repertoire diversity, the study relied on deep sequencing normalized with unique cDNA molecular identifiers. To avoid experimental bias, donors of different ages were randomly spread across the sequencing lanes. The donors were split into four age groups: young (average about 16 years), middle-aged (around 37), aged (62) and long-lived (approximately 80). Using the same blood draw, the study looked at two additional independent replicas of 1 million unique cDNA reads for two donors, one aged 18 to 30 and the other aged 80 or older.

In its sample, this clonotype was seen a few times. The target of this receptor is not known. Per-nucleotide qualities are absent, and no much larger clonotype sits a single base away. Summary of the overall study and its limitations: Total diversity estimates from one million sequenced T cells were considered lower bounds and underestimates. Bulk unsorted PBMC profiling prevented conclusive comparison of naive and antigen-experienced compartments. Compared with the aged group, the long-lived group had more naive CD4+ T cells, fewer expanded clones and increased TCR diversity, a pattern suggesting age selection. The percentage of naive T cells measured by flow cytometry correlated strongly with observed TCR beta diversity. Observed TCR beta diversity per million T cells fell roughly linearly with age, and a significant reduction was already apparent by age roughly 40. Because donor CMV infection status was unknown, age-related changes in expanded clonotypes were potentially confounded.

Systemically healthy Caucasian individuals from Russia, around 38 in total and aged roughly 6 to 95 years, were included as donors. Each donor gave about 10 milliliters of peripheral blood, drawn into EDTA-treated Vacutainer tubes. Ficoll-Paque density-gradient centrifugation was used to isolate PBMCs, with at least 6 million obtained per sample. Total RNA was extracted from PBMCs with Trizol reagent, with at least 5.5 micrograms obtained per sample. For every donor, flow cytometry on a PBMC aliquot measured the percentage of naive CD45RAhigh/CD27high T cells. The library was built by means of 5' RACE. Instrument used: Illumina HiSeq 2500. A second roughly 6 to 11 cycle PCR used a sample-barcoded 5' primer and a J-beta primer mix. A unique molecular identifier was introduced onto each TCR beta cDNA molecule by a template-switch 5' adaptor carrying 12 random nucleotides. Each sample yielded at least 2.5 million CDR3-containing paired-end reads. First-strand cDNA was synthesized from all RNA with the Mint cDNA synthesis kit, primed by a TRBC-specific oligonucleotide. Following uracil-DNA glycosylase treatment, all cDNA underwent a first 18-cycle PCR with the universal primers M1SS and BC2_uni_R. Processing in the source paper ran as follows. For normalization, 1 million high-quality reads, each with a distinct molecular identifier, were randomly selected from each sample. Reads sharing molecular identifiers were discarded rather than binned into consensus sequences. MiTCR, set to a Q25 quality threshold and the strictest error-elimination algorithm, was used for CDR3 identification, clonotype clustering and error correction. A nonparametric unseen species model with Euler transformation was used to estimate a lower bound on total TCR beta diversity. TCRdb took the public reads, trimmed them with fastp at Q25, ran MiXCR for clone calling and kept in-frame beta chains. For every CDR3 protein sequence, its rows merge into one entry that carries the most common genes and DNA. TCRdb, not the authors, supplied the V and J calls. Counted in this sample were hundreds of thousands of distinct CDR3 sequences; about 55% of them appeared once. The ten largest make up under 50% of the sample.

The CDR3 goes from the cysteine to the phenylalanine over 14 residues. Of all the DNA, just the CDR3 is kept, 42 bases in frame from base 1. CDR1 SGHAT and CDR2 FQNNGV are derived from the germline V gene. The trim is 4 bases for V and 13 bases for J, with a gap of 19 bases between the germline ends. This TCR was recovered from a man older than 75 in good health. The sequencing input was blood. The chain couples TRBV11-2 to TRBJ1-4; matching of 6 bases hints at TRBD1 as the D gene. In nucleotide form, the sequence is TGTGCCAGCAGCTCACTCATAGGACAGTCCAGACTGTTTTTT. This translates into CASSSLIGQSRLFF.